These T cell receptor beta chains were read from a single sample in a study of cytomegalovirus exposure and HLA in healthy donors. The protocol was immunoSEQ multiplex PCR, while the TCRdb copy is restricted to in-frame clones and leaves out a portion. The sample lists about 55,000 clones, 80% to 95% occurring once. Sequencing was performed on PBMCs. Receptors originate from a man between 18 and 35 years old in good health and CMV-seronegative. Both conserved end residues are part of each CDR3. The D gene is left open where the match is weak. The size of a clone is reported for some rows only, either as once, few or many, or as a class for expanded clones.

j_gene,d_gene,v_gene,abundance,CDR3aa,CDR3nt
TRBJ2-7,-,TRBV6-5,once,CASSYGGGAGEQYF,TGTGCCAGCAGTTACGGTGGAGGGGCGGGTGAGCAGTACTTC
TRBJ1-3,TRBD1,TRBV6-1,-,CATKLMTGDGNTIYF,TGTGCCACCAAATTGATGACAGGGGACGGAAACACCATATATTTT
TRBJ1-5,-,TRBV28,once,CASSFGQPQHF,TGTGCCAGCAGTTTCGGTCAGCCCCAGCATTTT
TRBJ2-7,-,TRBV6-6,once,CASSPEYEQYF,TGTGCCAGCAGCCCCGAGTACGAGCAGTACTTC
TRBJ2-5,TRBD1,TRBV15,-,CATSRDRGDRKRYF,TGTGCCACCAGCAGAGATAGGGGGGACAGGAAGAGGTACTTC
TRBJ1-1,-,TRBV27,-,CASRAGGGATEAFF,TGTGCCAGCAGAGCCGGCGGGGGGGCCACTGAAGCTTTCTTT
TRBJ2-2,-,TRBV11-2,-,CASSQAAGAGELFF,TGTGCCAGCAGCCAAGCGGCAGGGGCCGGGGAGCTGTTTTTT
TRBJ2-7,TRBD1,TRBV2,-,CASAKTGAYEQYF,TGTGCCAGCGCCAAAACAGGGGCCTACGAGCAGTACTTC
TRBJ2-4,-,TRBV7-2,-,CASSLYGRFSGRIQYF,TGTGCCAGCAGCTTATACGGCAGATTTTCGGGGAGGATTCAGTACTTC
TRBJ2-5,-,TRBV10-3,-,CAILRGGYQTQYF,TGTGCCATCCTGCGAGGTGGGTACCAGACCCAGTACTTC
TRBJ2-1,-,TRBV28,-,CASSFTLPYEQFF,TGTGCCAGCAGTTTTACTCTGCCCTATGAGCAGTTCTTC
TRBJ2-1,TRBD2,TRBV19,once,CASSRLAGPTYNEQFF,TGTGCCAGTAGTCGGCTAGCGGGACCTACCTACAATGAGCAGTTCTTC
TRBJ2-2,TRBD1,TRBV7-3,-,CASSSTQAGQGFTGELFF,TGTGCCAGCAGCTCAACCCAAGCGGGACAGGGCTTTACCGGGGAGCTGTTTTTT
TRBJ1-2,-,TRBV13,-,CASSLVAREYGYTF,TGTGCCAGCAGCTTAGTTGCCAGGGAATATGGCTACACCTTC
TRBJ1-1,TRBD1,TRBV10-3,-,CAIRGDRGRELNTEAFF,TGTGCCATCAGAGGGGACAGGGGGCGTGAGCTGAACACTGAAGCTTTCTTT
TRBJ2-7,-,TRBV29-1,-,CSVGHGVGVYEQYF,TGCAGCGTTGGCCACGGGGTGGGAGTCTACGAGCAGTACTTC
TRBJ2-2,TRBD2,TRBV6-1,few,CASSGASGDTGELFF,TGTGCCAGCAGTGGGGCTAGCGGGGACACCGGGGAGCTGTTTTTT
TRBJ1-5,TRBD1,TRBV19,-,CASRTGTGNQPQHF,TGTGCCAGTAGGACCGGGACAGGGAATCAGCCCCAGCATTTT
TRBJ2-1,-,TRBV5-1,-,CASNRGGRDNEQFF,TGCGCCAGTAACAGGGGAGGAAGGGACAATGAGCAGTTCTTC
TRBJ2-7,TRBD2,TRBV7-9,-,CASAGRGLDFYEQYF,TGTGCCAGCGCCGGGAGGGGCTTGGATTTCTACGAGCAGTACTTC
TRBJ1-2,-,TRBV19,-,CASSSPRRPNYGYTF,TGTGCCAGTAGTTCTCCTCGGCGGCCTAACTATGGCTACACCTTC
TRBJ1-5,TRBD1,TRBV6-6,-,CASSARGLNQPQHF,TGTGCCAGCAGTGCCAGGGGGCTCAATCAGCCCCAGCATTTT
TRBJ1-1,-,TRBV6-6,-,CASSYLTGRPEAFF,TGTGCCAGCAGTTACTTGACAGGTCGACCCGAAGCTTTCTTT
TRBJ2-7,-,TRBV6-1,-,CASAGRESQYEQYF,TGTGCCAGCGCGGGCCGGGAAAGCCAGTACGAGCAGTACTTC
TRBJ1-2,TRBD1,TRBV28,-,CASSKGQGNGYTF,TGTGCCAGCAGTAAGGGACAGGGAAATGGCTACACCTTC
TRBJ2-7,TRBD2,TRBV6-4,-,CASSESGRADSISYEQYF,TGTGCCAGCAGTGAGAGCGGGAGGGCCGACTCTATATCCTACGAGCAGTACTTC
TRBJ2-2,-,TRBV10-3,-,CAISESARNTGELFF,TGTGCCATCAGTGAGTCGGCTAGGAACACCGGGGAGCTGTTTTTT
TRBJ2-3,-,TRBV19,-,CASSRFRHTQYF,TGTGCCAGTAGTAGATTCAGGCATACGCAGTATTTT
TRBJ2-2,-,TRBV7-2,-,CASSPNDLAANTGELFF,TGTGCCAGCAGCCCGAACGATTTAGCGGCGAACACCGGGGAGCTGTTTTTT
TRBJ2-7,-,TRBV27,-,CASSLSSRAVGEQYF,TGTGCCAGCAGTTTATCGTCGAGGGCCGTGGGCGAGCAGTACTTC
TRBJ1-4,TRBD1,TRBV7-9,-,CASSLRTGVNNEKLFF,TGTGCCAGCAGCTTACGGACAGGGGTTAATAATGAAAAACTGTTTTTT
TRBJ2-7,-,TRBV5-1,few,CASSFTGSSYEQYF,TGCGCCAGCAGCTTCACAGGAAGCTCCTACGAGCAGTACTTC
TRBJ2-1,-,TRBV30,-,CAWIGGGDNEQFF,TGTGCCTGGATCGGTGGAGGGGACAATGAGCAGTTCTTC
TRBJ1-4,TRBD1,TRBV18,-,CASSPQEGAGEKLFF,TGTGCCAGCTCACCACAGGAGGGGGCGGGTGAAAAACTGTTTTTT
TRBJ1-4,TRBD1,TRBV5-1,once,CASRQGYRGLSDEKLFF,TGCGCCAGCAGACAAGGATACAGGGGACTTTCGGATGAAAAACTGTTTTTT
TRBJ1-5,TRBD1,TRBV28,-,CASILTGGARQPQHF,TGTGCCAGCATTCTGACAGGGGGCGCGAGGCAGCCCCAGCATTTT
TRBJ1-5,-,TRBV27,-,CASGITGGGQPQHF,TGTGCCAGCGGGATTACGGGGGGCGGACAGCCCCAGCATTTT
TRBJ1-2,TRBD1,TRBV10-3,-,CAIRPGQGAGGYTF,TGTGCCATCAGGCCGGGACAGGGGGCAGGGGGCTACACCTTC